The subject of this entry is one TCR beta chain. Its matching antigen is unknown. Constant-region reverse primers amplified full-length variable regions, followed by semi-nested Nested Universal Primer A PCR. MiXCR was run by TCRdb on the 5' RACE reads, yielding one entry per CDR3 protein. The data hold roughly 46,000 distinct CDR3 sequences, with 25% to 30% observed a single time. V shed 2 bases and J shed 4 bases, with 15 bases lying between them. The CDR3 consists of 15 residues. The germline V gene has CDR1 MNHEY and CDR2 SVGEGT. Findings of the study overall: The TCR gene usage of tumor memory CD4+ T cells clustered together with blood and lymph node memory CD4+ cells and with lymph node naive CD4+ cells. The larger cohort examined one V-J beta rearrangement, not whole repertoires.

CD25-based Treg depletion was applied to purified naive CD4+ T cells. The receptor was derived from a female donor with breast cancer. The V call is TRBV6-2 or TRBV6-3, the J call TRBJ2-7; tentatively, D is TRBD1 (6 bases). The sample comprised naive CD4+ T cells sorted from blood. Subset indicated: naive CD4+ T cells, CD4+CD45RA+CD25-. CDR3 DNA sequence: TGTGCCAGCAGTTACAGGCGAGGGGGAGTGTACGAGCAGTACTTC. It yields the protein CASSYRRGGVYEQYF.